The sequence of this T cell receptor (beta chain) was determined in a study of T cell responses to AZD1222 COVID-19 vaccine. Study-wide findings and caveats: Repertoire collection took place solely once the T cell response had peaked. CD4 TCRs covered the whole spike, strongest at regions 160-218 and 743-854.

This clone was counted once. Its antigen is as yet unknown. Data came from immunoSEQ multiplex PCR; TCRdb stores just in-frame clones and leaves some out. The sample holds about 150,000 clones; over 80% are singletons and the top ten take roughly 9.7%. Germline CDR1 MDHEN, CDR2 SYDVKM. The CDR3 has 17 amino acids. Unmatched junction bases numbered 15, after V lost 8 bases and J lost 2 bases. Here the sequenced sample was peripheral blood, taken 28 days after the second AZD1222 dose. This chain joins TRBV28 and TRBJ2-1, with 7 bases identical to TRBD2. The origin of this receptor is an adult who received the AZD1222 COVID-19 vaccine. The CDR3 DNA reads as TGTGCCAGCCTTCGATCCCGGACTAGGAGCGCCTACAATGAGCAGTTCTTC. Translating gives CASLRSRTRSAYNEQFF.